This T cell receptor (beta chain) was found in a study of T-cell reconstitution after alpha-beta-depleted transplantation in children. The CDR3 extends over 14 amino acids. V was pared by 0 bases and J by 4 bases, with 10 bases between. CDR1 and CDR2 (germline): MNHEY, SMNVEV (reference sequence). This clonotype turned up a few times. Molecular barcoding with unique molecular identifiers was used for the TCRbeta library. MiXCR, run by TCRdb on the PCR reads, gives a single entry per CDR3 protein. In the table there are 210,000 or so distinct CDR3 sequences, around 9.6% of which are singletons. This receptor was identified in a human donor who donated a stem cell graft to a child with acute lymphoblastic leukemia. Source: PBMCs from the stem cell graft donor, taken from the stem cell graft. The rearrangement joins TRBV27 to TRBJ2-7; weak D call: TRBD2 (6 bases). The CDR3 coding sequence is TGTGCCAGCAGTTTATCGGGTCGGGGGTACGAGCAGTACTTC. Amino acids: CASSLSGRGYEQYF.